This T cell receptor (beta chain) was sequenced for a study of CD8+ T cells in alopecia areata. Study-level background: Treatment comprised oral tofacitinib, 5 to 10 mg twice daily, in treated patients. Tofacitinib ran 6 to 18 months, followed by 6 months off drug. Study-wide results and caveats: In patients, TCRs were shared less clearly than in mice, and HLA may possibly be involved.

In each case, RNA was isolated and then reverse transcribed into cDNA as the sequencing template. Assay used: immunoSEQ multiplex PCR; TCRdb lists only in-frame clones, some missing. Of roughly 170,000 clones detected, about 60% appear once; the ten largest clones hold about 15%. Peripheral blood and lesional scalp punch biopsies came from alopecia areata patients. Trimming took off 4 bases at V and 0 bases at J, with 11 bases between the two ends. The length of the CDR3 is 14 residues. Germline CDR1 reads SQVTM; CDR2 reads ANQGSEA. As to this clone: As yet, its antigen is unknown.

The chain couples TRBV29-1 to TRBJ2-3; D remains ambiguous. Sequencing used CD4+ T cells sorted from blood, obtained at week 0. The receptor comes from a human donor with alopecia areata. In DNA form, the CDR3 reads TGCAGCGTTGCCCAGTGGGGTAGCACAGATACGCAGTATTTT. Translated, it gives CSVAQWGSTDTQYF.